This T cell receptor (beta chain) was recorded in a study of human T cells and chemical hapten exposure. Deletions cut 7 bases from V and 0 bases from J, with 6 bases between. CDR3 length equals 13 residues. CDR1 is ENHRY and CDR2 is SYGVKD in the germline V gene. TCRdb reprocessed the RACE reads with MiXCR, giving one entry per CDR3 protein. Of fewer than 400,000 distinct CDR3 sequences listed, approximately 6.3% are singletons. Time point specified: patch test 1, 2 weeks after DPC sensitization. Treatment defined: therapeutic diphenylcyclopropenone sensitization with weekly scalp DPC. The sequencing here drew on whole blood, taken in connection with sensitization to the hapten diphenylcyclopropenone (DPC). This TCR was recovered from a woman aged 18-29 years with alopecia areata. Some clones in this sample may be carry-over from other donors' samples. The genes are TRBV10-3 and TRBJ2-2; D gene ambiguous. The DNA of the CDR3 is TGTGCCATCACAGCTTCGAACACCGGGGAGCTGTTTTTT. Translation: CAITASNTGELFF.